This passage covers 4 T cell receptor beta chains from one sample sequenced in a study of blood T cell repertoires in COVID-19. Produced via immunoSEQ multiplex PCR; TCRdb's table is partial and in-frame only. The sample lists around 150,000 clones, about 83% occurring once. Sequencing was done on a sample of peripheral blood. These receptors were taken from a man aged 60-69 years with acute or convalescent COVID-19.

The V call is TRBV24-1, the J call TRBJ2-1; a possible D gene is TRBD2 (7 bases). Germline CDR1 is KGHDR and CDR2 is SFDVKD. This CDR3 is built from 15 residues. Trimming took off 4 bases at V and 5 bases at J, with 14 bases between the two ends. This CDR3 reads CATSDSWGGDNEQFF. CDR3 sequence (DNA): TGTGCCACCAGTGACTCTTGGGGGGGCGACAATGAGCAGTTCTTC.

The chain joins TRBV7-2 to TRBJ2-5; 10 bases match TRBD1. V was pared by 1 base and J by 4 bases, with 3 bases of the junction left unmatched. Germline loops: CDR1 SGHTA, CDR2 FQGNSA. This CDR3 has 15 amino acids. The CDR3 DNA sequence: TGTGCCAGCAGCTTAGGACAGGGGGCAGGAGAGACCCAGTACTTC. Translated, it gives CASSLGQGAGETQYF.

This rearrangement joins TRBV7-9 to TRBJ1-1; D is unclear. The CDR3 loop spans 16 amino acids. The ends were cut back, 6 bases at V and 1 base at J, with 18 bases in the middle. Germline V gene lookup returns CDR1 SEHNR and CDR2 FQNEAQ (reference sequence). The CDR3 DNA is TGTGCCAGCAGATCAATGGCGCGGAGACCGAACACTGAAGCTTTCTTT. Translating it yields CASRSMARRPNTEAFF.

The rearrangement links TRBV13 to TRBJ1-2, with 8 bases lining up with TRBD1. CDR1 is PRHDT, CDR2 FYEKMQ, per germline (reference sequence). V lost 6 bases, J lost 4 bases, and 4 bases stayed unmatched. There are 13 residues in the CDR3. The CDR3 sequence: CASRQQGGYGYTF. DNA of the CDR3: TGTGCCAGCAGACAACAGGGGGGCTATGGCTACACCTTC.